Detailed here is one T cell receptor (beta chain). The antigen remains undetermined. The data originate from a study of brain T cells in children with intractable seizures. Only cases whose brain tissue showed the highest T cell transcript signatures were sequenced. At least one anti-epileptic drug was given before surgery. The V gene lost 0 bases and the J gene lost 4 bases, with 10 bases spanning the gap. Germline loops: CDR1 SGHTA, CDR2 FQGTGA. The CDR3 loop spans 16 amino acids. The study, taken as a whole, reports: Patients' HCMV serostatus was unknown; virus specificity rests on CDR3 similarity alone. Pre-surgery blood may have been undersampled, hiding some clones.

TCRdb's table, derived via immunoSEQ multiplex PCR, lists solely in-frame clones and lacks some. Among 55,000 to 80,000 clones listed, 95% to 96% were seen once. The material was peripheral blood, obtained at surgery. The sequence came from a boy in the first two years of life with focal cortical dysplasia and intractable seizures. The V gene is TRBV7-3, the J gene TRBJ1-6, with TRBD1 as a possible D gene (5 bases). The CDR3 region has the DNA TGTGCCAGCAGCTTAACGGCTAGGGGTTATAATTCACCCCTCCACTTT. This encodes CASSLTARGYNSPLHF.